The T cell receptor (beta chain) under discussion was sequenced for a study of response to subunit inactivated influenza vaccine. Regarding the study as a whole: Each seasonal influenza vaccination, the authors suggested, recruits few new T cells.

The CDR3 is 15 amino acids. Germline loops: CDR1 LGHNA, CDR2 YSLEER. Trimming removed 2 bases from V and 6 bases from J, with 15 bases in between. TCRdb itself ran the RT-PCR reads through MiXCR, one entry per CDR3 protein. Here the sample spans 800,000 or so distinct CDR3 sequences, around 21% being singletons. About this clonotype itself: Its target is unknown.

The clonotype originates from a man in his fifties who received an inactivated influenza vaccine. The source was PBMCs from blood, collected more than 4 days after vaccination. The rearrangement links TRBV4-3 to TRBJ2-3; D unresolved. The CDR3 loop is CASSQTTTMRDTQYF. The CDR3 DNA reads as TGCGCCAGCAGCCAAACGACCACTATGAGGGATACGCAGTATTTT.